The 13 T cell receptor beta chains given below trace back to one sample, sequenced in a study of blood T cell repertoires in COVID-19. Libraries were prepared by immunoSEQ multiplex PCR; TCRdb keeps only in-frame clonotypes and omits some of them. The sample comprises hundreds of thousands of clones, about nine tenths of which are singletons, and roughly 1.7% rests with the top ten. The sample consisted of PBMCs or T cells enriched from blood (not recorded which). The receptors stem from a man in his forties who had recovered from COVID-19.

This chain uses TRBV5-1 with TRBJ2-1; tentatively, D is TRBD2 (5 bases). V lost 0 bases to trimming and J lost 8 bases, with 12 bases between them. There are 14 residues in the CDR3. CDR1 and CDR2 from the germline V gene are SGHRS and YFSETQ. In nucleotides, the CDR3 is TGCGCCAGCAGCTTGGGACCGGGGATCTATGAGCAGTTCTTC. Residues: CASSLGPGIYEQFF.

For the CDR3, the DNA is TGTGCCAGCAGTGCCGGGACAGGGTATGGTGGCTACACCTTC. Protein: CASSAGTGYGGYTF. V usage is TRBV6-4 and J usage is TRBJ1-2, with 9 positions matching TRBD1. V lost 4 bases, J lost 7 bases, and 7 bases stayed unmatched. Germline CDR1 is MRHNA and CDR2 is SNTAGT. The CDR3 totals 14 residues.

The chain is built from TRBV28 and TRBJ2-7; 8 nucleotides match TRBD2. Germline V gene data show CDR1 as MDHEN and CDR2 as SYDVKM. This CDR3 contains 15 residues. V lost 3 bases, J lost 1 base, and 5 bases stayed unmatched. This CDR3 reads CASSLSGSISYEQYF. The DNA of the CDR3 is TGTGCCAGCAGTTTGAGCGGGAGTATATCCTACGAGCAGTACTTC.

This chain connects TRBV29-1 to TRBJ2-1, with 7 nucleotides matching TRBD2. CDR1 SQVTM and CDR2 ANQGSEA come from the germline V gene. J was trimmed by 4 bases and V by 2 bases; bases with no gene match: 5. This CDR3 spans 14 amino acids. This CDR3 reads CSVEPAGRYNEQFF. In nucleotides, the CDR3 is TGCAGCGTTGAACCAGCGGGGAGATACAATGAGCAGTTCTTC.

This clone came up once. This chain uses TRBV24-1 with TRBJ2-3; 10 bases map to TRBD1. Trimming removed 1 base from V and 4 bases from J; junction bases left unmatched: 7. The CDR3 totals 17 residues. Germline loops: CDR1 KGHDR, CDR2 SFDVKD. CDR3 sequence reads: CATSDFIGTGVSDTQYF. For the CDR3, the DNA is TGTGCCACCAGTGATTTCATCGGGACAGGGGTGTCAGATACGCAGTATTTT.

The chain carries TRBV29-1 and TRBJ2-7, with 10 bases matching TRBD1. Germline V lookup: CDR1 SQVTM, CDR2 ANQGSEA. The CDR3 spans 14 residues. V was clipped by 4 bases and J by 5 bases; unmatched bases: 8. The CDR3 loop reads CSVVPGTGDHEQYF. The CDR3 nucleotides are TGCAGCGTTGTCCCCGGGACAGGGGACCACGAGCAGTACTTC.

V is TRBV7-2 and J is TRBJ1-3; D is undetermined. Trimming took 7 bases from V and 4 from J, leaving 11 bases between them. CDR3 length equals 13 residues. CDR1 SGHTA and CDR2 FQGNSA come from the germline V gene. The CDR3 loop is CASTRGYGNTIYF. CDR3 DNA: TGTGCCAGCACAAGAGGTTACGGAAACACCATATATTTT.

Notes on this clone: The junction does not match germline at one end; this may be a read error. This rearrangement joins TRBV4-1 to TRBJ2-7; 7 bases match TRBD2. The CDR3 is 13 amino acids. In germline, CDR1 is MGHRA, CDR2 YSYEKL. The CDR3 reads CASSPGLLYQQYF. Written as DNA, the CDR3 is TGCGCCAGCAGCCCGGGACTACTCTACCAGCAGTACTTC.

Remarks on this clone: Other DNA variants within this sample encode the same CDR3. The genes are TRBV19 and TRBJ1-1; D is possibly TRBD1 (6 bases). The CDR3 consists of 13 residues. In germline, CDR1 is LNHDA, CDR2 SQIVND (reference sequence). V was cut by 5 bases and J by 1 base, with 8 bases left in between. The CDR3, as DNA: TGTGCCAGTAGTGTGACAGGGAACACTGAAGCTTTCTTT. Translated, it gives CASSVTGNTEAFF. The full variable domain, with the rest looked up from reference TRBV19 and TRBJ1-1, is DGGITQSPKYLFRKEGQNVTLSCEQNLNHDAMYWYRQDPGQGLRLIYYSQIVNDFQKGDIAEGYSVSREKKESFPLTVTSAQKNPTAFYLCASSVTGNTEAFFGQGTRLTVV.

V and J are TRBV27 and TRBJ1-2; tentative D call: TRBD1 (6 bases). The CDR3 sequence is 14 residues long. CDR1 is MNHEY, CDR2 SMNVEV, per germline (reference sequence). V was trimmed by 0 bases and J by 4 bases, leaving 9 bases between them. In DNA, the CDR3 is TGTGCCAGCAGTTTATCCCAGGGGACCTATGGCTACACCTTC. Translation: CASSLSQGTYGYTF.

CDR3 bases: TGCGCCAGCAGCCAAGAGGTAGCGGGGCATCCCTACGAGCAGTACTTC. Protein: CASSQEVAGHPYEQYF. V gene TRBV4-1 combines with J gene TRBJ2-7; 8 bases align to TRBD2. This CDR3 region has 16 residues. Germline CDR1 reads MGHRA; CDR2 reads YSYEKL. Trimming cost V 0 bases and J 2 bases; bases outside gene matches: 6.

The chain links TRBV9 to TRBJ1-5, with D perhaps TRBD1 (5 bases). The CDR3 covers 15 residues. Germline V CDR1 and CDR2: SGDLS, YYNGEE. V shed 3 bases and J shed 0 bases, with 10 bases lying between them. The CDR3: CASSAGVYSNQPQHF. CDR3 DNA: TGTGCCAGCAGCGCGGGGGTTTATAGCAATCAGCCCCAGCATTTT. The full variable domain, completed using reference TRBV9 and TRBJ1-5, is DSGVTQTPKHLITATGQRVTLRCSPRSGDLSVYWYQQSLDQGLQFLIQYYNGEERAKGNILERFSAQQFPDLHSELNLSSLELGDSALYFCASSAGVYSNQPQHFGDGTRLSIL.

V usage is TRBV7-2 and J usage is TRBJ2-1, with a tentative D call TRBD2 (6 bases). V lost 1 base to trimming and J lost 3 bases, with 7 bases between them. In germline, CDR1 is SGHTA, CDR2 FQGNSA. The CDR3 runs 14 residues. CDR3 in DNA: TGTGCCAGCAGCTTAGAGGACTACTACAATGAGCAGTTCTTC. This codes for CASSLEDYYNEQFF.